This T cell receptor (beta chain) is from a study of blood T cell repertoires in COVID-19. Study-level background: Samples came from the United States, Italy and Spain, spanning acute and convalescent COVID-19. T cells, B-cell-depleted T cells, or PBMCs supplied cDNA or gDNA.

The CDR3 extends over 15 amino acids. Trimming took off 4 bases at V and 5 bases at J, with 17 bases between the two ends. The germline V gene encodes CDR1 SGHVT and CDR2 SQSDAQ. As handled by the study authors: Reference gene primer amplification yielded estimated nucleated cell counts. Profiling relied on immunoSEQ multiplex PCR, and the TCRdb table lists in-frame clones only, not all of them. V and J calls and clone size are copied from that table; D and trimming were computed from the DNA. The table has tens of thousands of clones, roughly 80% seen once. Sequenced input: peripheral blood. The rearrangement joins TRBV7-4 to TRBJ1-1; no definite D call. The TCR sequence derives from a human donor in a cohort sampled during active COVID-19. The CDR3 protein is CASSSREGIDTEAFF. The CDR3 nucleotides are TGTGCCAGCAGCTCGCGGGAGGGCATAGATACTGAAGCTTTCTTT.